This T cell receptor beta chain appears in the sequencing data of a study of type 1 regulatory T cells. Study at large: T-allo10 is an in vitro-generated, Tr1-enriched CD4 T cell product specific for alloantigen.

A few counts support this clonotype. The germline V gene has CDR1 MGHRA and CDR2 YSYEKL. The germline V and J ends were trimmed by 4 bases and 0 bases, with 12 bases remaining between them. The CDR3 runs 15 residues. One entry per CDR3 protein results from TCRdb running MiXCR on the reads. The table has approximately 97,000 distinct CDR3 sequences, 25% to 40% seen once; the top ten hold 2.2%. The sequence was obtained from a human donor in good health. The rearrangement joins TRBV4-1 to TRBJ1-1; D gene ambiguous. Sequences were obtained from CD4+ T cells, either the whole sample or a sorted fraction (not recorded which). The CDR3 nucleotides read TGCGCCAGCAGCCTTCGTGTACAGTTGAACACTGAAGCTTTCTTT. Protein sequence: CASSLRVQLNTEAFF.